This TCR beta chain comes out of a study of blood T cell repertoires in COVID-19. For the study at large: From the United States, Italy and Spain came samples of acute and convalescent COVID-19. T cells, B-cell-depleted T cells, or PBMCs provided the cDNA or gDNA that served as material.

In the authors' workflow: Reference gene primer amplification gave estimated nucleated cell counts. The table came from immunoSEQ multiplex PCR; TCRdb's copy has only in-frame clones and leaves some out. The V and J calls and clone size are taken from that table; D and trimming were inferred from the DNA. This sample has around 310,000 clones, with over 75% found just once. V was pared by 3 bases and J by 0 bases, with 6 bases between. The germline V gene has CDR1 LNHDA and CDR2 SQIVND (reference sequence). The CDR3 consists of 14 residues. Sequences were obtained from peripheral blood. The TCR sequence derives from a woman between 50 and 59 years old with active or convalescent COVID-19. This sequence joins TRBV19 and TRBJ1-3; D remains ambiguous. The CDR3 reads CASSMAVSGNTIYF. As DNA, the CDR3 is TGTGCCAGTAGTATGGCAGTCTCTGGAAACACCATATATTTT.